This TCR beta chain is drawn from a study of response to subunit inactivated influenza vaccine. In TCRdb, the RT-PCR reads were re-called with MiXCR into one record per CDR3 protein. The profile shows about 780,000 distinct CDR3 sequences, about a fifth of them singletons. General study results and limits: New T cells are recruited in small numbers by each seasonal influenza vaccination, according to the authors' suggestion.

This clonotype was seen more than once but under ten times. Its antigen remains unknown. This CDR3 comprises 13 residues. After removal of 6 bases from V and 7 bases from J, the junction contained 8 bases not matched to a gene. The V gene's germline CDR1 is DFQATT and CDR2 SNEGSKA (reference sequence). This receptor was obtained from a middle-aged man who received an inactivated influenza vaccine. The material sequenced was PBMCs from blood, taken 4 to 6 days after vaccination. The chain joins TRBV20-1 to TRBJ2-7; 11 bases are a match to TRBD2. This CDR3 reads CSATTSGVSEQYF. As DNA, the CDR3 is TGCAGTGCAACGACTAGCGGGGTCTCTGAGCAGTACTTC.